This T cell receptor (beta chain) emerged from a study of beta chain features in type 1 diabetes. Investigators reverse transcribed all isolated RNA, so they sequenced expressed TCRB transcripts. Sequenced naive, central memory and regulatory T cell samples produced an average of approximately 3.8 million reads. Clones were sequenced by immunoSEQ multiplex PCR, and TCRdb holds only the in-frame ones, with some missing. The sample records about 140,000 clones, 9% to 10% being singletons. The germline V gene encodes CDR1 MNHNS and CDR2 SASEGT. The V gene end was trimmed by 3 bases and the J gene end by 7 bases; junction bases not matched to a gene: 8. The CDR3 loop spans 15 amino acids.

Sequencing was done on a sample of central memory CD4+ T cells from blood. The chain joins TRBV6-1 to TRBJ1-2; the match to TRBD1 covers 10 bases. The receptor comes from a woman in her thirties or forties in good health. CDR3 protein: CASSDGLTGGGGYTF. The DNA of the CDR3 is TGTGCCAGCAGTGACGGACTGACAGGGGGCGGTGGCTACACCTTC.